This TCR beta chain was captured by sequencing in a study of T-cell memory formation after mild COVID-19. Study in general: For the most part, TCR clusters were specific to one donor. General study points: CD4/CD8 balance held among clones contracting day 15 to 85, and later expanders leaned CD4+. There was no confirmation that second-wave clones peaking on day 37 were SARS-CoV-2 specific.

Trimming shortened V by 1 base and J by 3 bases, and 6 bases separated the two germline ends. Germline loops: CDR1 SGHTA, CDR2 FQGNSA. This CDR3 contains 13 residues. This clonotype was recorded a few times. Its specificity is unknown. The TCR alpha and TCR beta cDNA libraries, bearing sample barcodes and UMIs, were generated by 5'RACE using constant-segment primers. Each CDR3 protein gets one entry after TCRdb re-called the 5' RACE reads with MiXCR. The sample holds just over 60,000 distinct CDR3 sequences, about 10% seen once. The sample was PBMCs or a T cell subset sorted from them (not recorded which). This TCR was recovered from a man younger than 35 who had mild COVID-19 (a few samples of this study predate the infection). Cell type and time point are not known. This chain links TRBV7-2 with TRBJ1-2, with D unresolved. CDR3 loop: CASSLGLDYGYTF. CDR3 DNA sequence: TGTGCCAGCAGCTTAGGGTTGGACTATGGCTACACCTTC. The full variable domain, rest sourced from reference TRBV7-2 and TRBJ1-2, is GAGVSQSPSNKVTEKGKDVELRCDPISGHTALYWYRQSLGQGLEFLIYFQGNSAPDKSGLPSDRFSAERTGGSVSTLTIQRTQQEDSAVYLCASSLGLDYGYTFGSGTRLTVV.